This TCR beta chain was sequenced for a study of CD8+ T cells in alopecia areata (dated 2018 in TCRdb). In terms of the full investigation: Treated patients were enrolled in an open-label pilot trial of oral tofacitinib at 5 to 10 mg twice daily for moderate-to-severe alopecia areata. In humans, TCRbeta sequencing was performed on scalp tissue and on sorted CD4+ and CD8+ peripheral blood T cells from healthy controls and from patients with patchy or totalis/universalis alopecia areata. High-throughput TCRbeta sequencing was used to examine T cell clonal expansion in alopecia areata in both the C3H/HeJ mouse model and human patients. Tofacitinib was given for 6 to 18 months, followed by 6 months of follow-up off drug to assess delayed response and recurrence. For the treated patients, the SALT score, which quantifies what percentage of scalp surface area is affected, served as the measure of disease severity. Biopsies were taken from tofacitinib-treated patients at baseline and again at 4 and 24 weeks into treatment, and several of those patients also had a later scalp biopsy. Scalp clonality was compared among normal scalp (n=4), patchy alopecia areata scalp (n=8), and alopecia totalis/universalis scalp (n=8). The RNA source kit depended on sample type: the PAXgene miRNA kit for fixed scalp, the miRNeasy kit for PBMCs, and the RNeasy kit for mouse skin. TCRbeta CDR3 regions were amplified by immunoSEQ multiplex PCR using 35 Vbeta forward and 13 Jbeta reverse primers.

Receptor libraries were prepared by the immunoSEQ multiplex PCR assay. RNA was extracted from all samples and reverse transcribed into cDNA as template for TCR sequencing. First-strand cDNA was synthesized with SuperScript III using a 2:1 mix of oligo-dT and random hexamers. A synthetic immune receptor repertoire was used to assess amplification bias, and residual bias was removed computationally. The paper's data handling went like this. Raw reads were preprocessed to remove errors, and CDR3 was defined according to IMGT conventions as the region from the conserved cysteine to phenylalanine. Clonality was computed as 1 minus the Shannon entropy, with the entropy normalized by log2 of the number of productive unique TCRs. CD4 or CD8 identity of scalp clones was inferred by cross-referencing scalp TCRbeta sequences with sorted blood CD4 and CD8 repertoires. The clones in this table, taken by TCRdb from immuneACCESS, are in-frame only. Not every clone is retained; where verified, under half of the shortfall comes from an unresolved V gene, and the cause of the rest is unknown. For V, J and clone size, that table is used; D and trimming come from the DNA. Present in this sample are over 95,000 clones, about 58% of which were seen just once. The biggest ten clones account for roughly a sixth of the sample.

Broader findings and caveats from the paper: Unlike mouse skin, which is dominated by gammadelta T cells, normal human skin has resident alphabeta T cells that are also sequenced, and this complicates analysis of the scalp TCR repertoire. Lesional scalp, especially in alopecia totalis/universalis, showed higher clonality and more expanded CD8+ clones than normal scalp, suggesting antigenic drive. During tofacitinib treatment, many expanded lesional clones stuck around in both scalp and blood, and this persistence may partly explain why relapse happens after treatment is stopped. Because the treated cohort was small and had just a single nonresponder, larger studies are needed to establish links between baseline CD8+ expansion and response. Shared TCR sequences between patients were less evident than in mice, which may be partly attributable to HLA diversity in the patient population. With tofacitinib, both scalp clonality and the number of expanded CD8+ clones among the top 100 scalp clones went down significantly.

The germline V gene specifies MNHEY as CDR1 and SVGAGI as CDR2. The CDR3 runs 15 residues from the cysteine to the phenylalanine. Of all the DNA, just the CDR3 is kept, 45 bases in frame from base 1. The germline ends are 8 bases apart after V is trimmed by 0 bases and J by 0 bases. Based on its abundance in the sample, this clone is medium-sized (0.01 to 0.1%). Its specific antigen is unknown. No qualities accompany the bases; no much larger clone lies one base away. The time point label, read with the paper, signifies: 4 weeks on oral tofacitinib. Taken with the paper, the label for treatment or condition translates to: oral pan-JAK inhibitor, 5-10 mg twice daily. Lesional scalp punch biopsies and peripheral blood were collected from alopecia areata patients. PBMCs were isolated by density centrifugation and stained for CD3, CD4 and CD8, and CD4+ and CD8+ T cells were sorted on a FACSAria.

The material sequenced was CD8+ T cells sorted from blood, taken at week 4, from a patient treated with tofacitinib. Recombination connected TRBV6-5 to TRBJ1-2; the D gene cannot be resolved reliably. The TCR originated in a human donor with alopecia areata. This receptor has the CDR3 CASSYSTSPNYGYTF. DNA sequence: TGTGCCAGCAGTTACTCGACGAGTCCTAACTATGGCTACACCTTC.